Listed below are T cell receptor beta chains from one sample, sequenced in a study of T cells in Graves' hyperthyroidism and ophthalmopathy. One entry per CDR3 protein results from TCRdb running MiXCR on the multiplex PCR reads. This sample has roughly 300,000 distinct CDR3 sequences, with about 20% found just once. The sequenced sample consisted of blood. These TCRs come from a woman between 45 and 60 years old with Graves' hyperthyroidism. Both conserved end residues are part of each CDR3. Where a row states a size, it is once, few, many or the class of an expanded clone; other rows omit it.

CDR3 length	V gene	clone size	CDR3 protein
13	TRBV2	many	CASLSGKDEKLFF
15	TRBV9	NA	CASSVGDRGDGPLHF
15	TRBV11-2	many	CASSLSVGGTGELFF
16	TRBV28	NA	CASSSFGTESNQPQHF
14	TRBV12-3/TRBV12-4	NA	CASSFLSQKETQYF
15	TRBV11-2	many	CASSLRLAGDDEQFF
16	TRBV18	many	CASSPPWTGGMETQYF
14	TRBV4-1	many	CASSQTPGYTEAFF
14	TRBV11-2	many	CASRPLPGPGELFF
14	TRBV18	many	CASSPPAGQETQYF
15	TRBV5-1	NA	CASSLYRATGEKLFF
14	TRBV5-1	few	CASSRRGLQETQYF
15	TRBV13	many	CASSFDRESIDTQYF
16	TRBV5-1	NA	CASSLNPGGGGETQYF
14	TRBV6-1	few	CASSTGDRVYGYTF
16	TRBV7-9	few	CASSSPRDRVTDTQYF
16	TRBV19	few	CASGRTGDGGRQPQHF
18	TRBV7-8	few	CASSLERQGAAFRETQYF
14	TRBV28	many	CASRNTGDIVEQYF
15	TRBV4-2	NA	CASSQGLNSNYGYTF
12	TRBV7-2	few	CASSKFNTEAFF
13	TRBV6-1	NA	CASSGTGGEGYTF
16	TRBV29-1	few	CSVEGSDGGLKYEQYF
12	TRBV12-3/TRBV12-4	many	CASRKQGNEQFF
13	TRBV6-5	NA	CASSYDSYNEQFF
12	TRBV6-2/TRBV6-3	many	CASTEGYHEQFF
14	TRBV30	few	CAWRPRGGRGGYTF
16	TRBV19	few	CASSIPGQQNTGELFF
12	TRBV20-1	NA	CSALGGRGGYTF
15	TRBV27	many	CASSPGTASFTEAFF
13	TRBV20-1	NA	CSAQNRDYNEQFF
9	TRBV12-3/TRBV12-4	NA	CASSWGLHF
16	TRBV9	many	CASSGGSGRTHYEQYF
15	TRBV20-1	many	CSARDLRDSGYEQYF
16	TRBV7-3	few	CASSLGQAHSGNTIYF
13	TRBV5-5	NA	CASKTRIDSPLHF
13	TRBV29-1	many	CSVGPGPNTEAFF
14	TRBV18	few	CASREDGPQETQYF
14	TRBV10-1	NA	CASSESVGSGEQFF
12	TRBV2	many	CASRDDSYEQYF